These 19 T cell receptor beta chains were sequenced from one sample in a study of identifying expanded T cells in peripheral blood. Assay: immunoSEQ multiplex PCR; the TCRdb copy retains only in-frame clones and omits some. The data hold over 85,000 clones, with about 91% observed a single time. The sample was blood. Receptors originate from a person between 18 and 70 years old in good health.

The J gene is TRBJ2-1, the V gene TRBV6-1, with 7 bases fitting TRBD2. This CDR3 spans 14 amino acids. Germline V gene sequence: CDR1 MNHNS, CDR2 SASEGT. Trimming at V came to 7 bases and at J to 4 bases, leaving 7 bases not matched to a gene. The chain's CDR3 is CASNSRGRYNEQFF. The CDR3 DNA sequence: TGTGCCAGCAACTCGCGGGGGAGATACAATGAGCAGTTCTTC.

This sequence joins TRBV2 and TRBJ2-3, with TRBD2 matching 16 bases. Trimming cost V 8 bases and J 4 bases; bases outside gene matches: 3. The CDR3 covers 15 residues. In germline, CDR1 is SNHLY, CDR2 FYNNEI. The CDR3 sequence is CASLGTSGGADTQYF. CDR3 DNA sequence: TGTGCCAGCCTCGGGACTAGCGGGGGGGCAGATACGCAGTATTTT.

The chain has TRBV7-9 and TRBJ1-2; 9 bases map to TRBD1. The trim removed 6 bases at V and 4 bases at J, leaving 9 bases unmatched. Germline values: CDR1 SEHNR, CDR2 FQNEAQ (reference sequence). The CDR3 runs to 15 residues. The CDR3: CASSSGTGFVYGYTF. The CDR3 DNA is TGTGCCAGCAGTTCCGGGACAGGGTTCGTCTATGGCTACACCTTC.

The chain has TRBV30 and TRBJ2-3, with a possible D match to TRBD1 (6 bases). Germline V CDR1 and CDR2: GTSNPN, SVGIG (reference sequence). Trimming stripped 6 bases from V and 0 bases from J, with 10 bases between. The CDR3 totals 13 residues. This CDR3 reads CACDRHSTDTQYF. The CDR3 nucleotides are TGTGCCTGTGACAGGCATAGCACAGATACGCAGTATTTT.

V gene TRBV5-8 combines with J gene TRBJ1-3, with D unresolved. CDR1 is SGHTS and CDR2 is YDEGEE in the germline V gene. The CDR3 spans 14 residues. Trimming removed 2 bases at V and 0 bases at J, with 6 bases between. The CDR3 DNA sequence: TGTGCCAGCAGCTTAACTTTCTCTGGAAACACCATATATTTT. It specifies CASSLTFSGNTIYF. Full variable domain (missing parts from reference TRBV5-8 and TRBJ1-3): EAGVTQSPTHLIKTRGQQATLRCSPISGHTSVYWYQQALGLGLQFLLWYDEGEERNRGNFPPRFSGRQFPNYSSELNVNALELEDSALYLCASSLTFSGNTIYFGEGSWLTVV.

The rearrangement joins TRBV18 to TRBJ2-7; a possible D gene is TRBD2 (6 bases). This CDR3 has 15 residues. The V end was cut by 3 bases, the J end by 3 bases, with 15 bases between. Germline V gives CDR1 KGHSH, CDR2 LQKENI. CDR3 residues: CASSPGDSGLYEQYF. The CDR3 DNA reads as TGTGCCAGCTCACCTGGGGACTCGGGGCTCTACGAGCAGTACTTC.

The chain links TRBV28 to TRBJ2-3, with 9 nucleotides matching TRBD2. Trimming cost V 9 bases and J 2 bases; bases outside gene matches: 15. CDR1 is MDHEN, CDR2 SYDVKM, per germline. The CDR3 is 17 amino acids. The CDR3 DNA sequence: TGTGCCAGTCCCGCTTCCGGGAGCGGGAGGAACACAGATACGCAGTATTTT. It encodes CASPASGSGRNTDTQYF. Drawing the rest from reference TRBV28 and TRBJ2-3, the complete variable domain is DVKVTQSSRYLVKRTGEKVFLECVQDMDHENMFWYRQDPGLGLRLIYFSYDVKMKEKGDIPEGYSVSREKKERFSLILESASTNQTSMYLCASPASGSGRNTDTQYFGPGTRLTVL.

V is TRBV7-2 and J is TRBJ2-1; 7 bases are shared with TRBD2. The V and J ends lost 5 bases and 10 bases, in that order; junction bases with no gene match: 14. The CDR3 extends over 15 amino acids. Germline lookup yields CDR1 SGHTA and CDR2 FQGNSA. This CDR3 is CASSPNPGGAQEQFF. As DNA, the CDR3 is TGTGCCAGCAGCCCCAACCCGGGGGGAGCGCAGGAGCAGTTCTTC.

The rearrangement joins TRBV7-9 to TRBJ2-1, with D unclear. V was pared by 2 bases and J by 8 bases, with 10 bases between. The CDR3 covers 13 residues. Germline loops: CDR1 SEHNR, CDR2 FQNEAQ (reference sequence). CDR3 region: CASSLSFDHEQFF. The CDR3 nucleotides read TGTGCCAGCAGCTTATCCTTTGATCATGAGCAGTTCTTC.

The CDR3 nucleotides read TGTGCCAGCAGCTTGGTAATAGCTGCCTCTAGCAATCAGCCCCAGCATTTT. Translation gives CASSLVIAASSNQPQHF. The rearrangement uses TRBV5-8 and TRBJ1-5, with D unresolved. V gave up 0 bases and J gave up 0 bases, with 13 bases separating them. The CDR3 is made up of 17 amino acids. CDR1 is SGHTS, CDR2 YDEGEE, per germline.

The chain combines TRBV2 with TRBJ2-7; TRBD1 aligns across 7 bases. The CDR3 contains 14 residues. Germline values: CDR1 SNHLY, CDR2 FYNNEI. The ends lost 6 bases at V and 7 bases at J; junction bases unmatched: 12. The CDR3 sequence is CASRLGTASVEQYF. CDR3 sequence (DNA): TGTGCCAGCAGACTGGGGACAGCTTCTGTGGAGCAGTACTTC.

The chain recombines TRBV9 with TRBJ2-1; unclear D gene. The germline gives CDR1 SGDLS, CDR2 YYNGEE. This CDR3 comprises 12 residues. V dropped 4 bases and J dropped 4 bases, with 6 bases sitting between them. Here the CDR3 DNA reads TGTGCCAGCAGCCGAGTTTACAATGAGCAGTTCTTC. Its translation is CASSRVYNEQFF.

Only a few counts were recorded for this clone. The CDR3 region is CASSQVARENAYEQYF. CDR3 nucleotides: TGTGCCAGCAGCCAAGTAGCCCGGGAAAACGCCTACGAGCAGTACTTC. V usage is TRBV4-2 and J usage is TRBJ2-7, with a weak D call TRBD2 (5 bases). Trimming pared 1 base from V and 2 bases from J, leaving 15 bases between. The length of the CDR3 is 16 residues. The germline gives CDR1 LGHNA, CDR2 YNFKEQ.

The chain carries TRBV9 and TRBJ2-1, with D possibly matching TRBD2 (7 bases). The V and J ends lost 0 bases and 15 bases respectively, with 25 bases between them. The CDR3 has 16 residues. The germline V gene has CDR1 SGDLS and CDR2 YYNGEE. The CDR3 reads CASSVGPGGETTPPFF. The CDR3 DNA is TGTGCCAGCAGCGTAGGACCGGGGGGCGAAACAACCCCCCCGTTCTTC.

By share of the sample, this clone is medium-sized. Other DNA sequences in this sample translate to the same CDR3. The rearrangement joins TRBV6-1 to TRBJ2-7; D is ambiguous. The germline gives CDR1 MNHNS, CDR2 SASEGT. Trimming took off 2 bases at V and 4 bases at J, with 9 bases between the two ends. CDR3 length: 13 amino acids. CDR3 sequence: CASSESPKYEQYF. As DNA, the CDR3 is TGTGCCAGCAGTGAATCTCCCAAGTACGAGCAGTACTTC.

The genes are TRBV27 and TRBJ2-1; D ambiguous. Trimming took 5 bases from V and 3 from J, leaving 8 bases between them. Germline assignment: CDR1 MNHEY and CDR2 SMNVEV (reference sequence). There are 13 residues in the CDR3. The CDR3 coding sequence is TGTGCCAGCAGTAAGGGTCTCTACAATGAGCAGTTCTTC. Translation: CASSKGLYNEQFF.

This sequence joins TRBV25-1 and TRBJ2-7; the D gene is possibly TRBD1 (5 bases). Trimming shortened V by 6 bases and J by 3 bases, and 15 bases separated the two germline ends. The germline V gene has CDR1 MGHDK and CDR2 SYGVNS. CDR3 length: 14 amino acids. In DNA, the CDR3 is TGTGCCAGCAGAGTTGGACATCAAGACTACGAGCAGTACTTC. This codes for CASRVGHQDYEQYF.

The genes are TRBV7-9 and TRBJ1-1; D gene unclear. Per the germline V gene, CDR1 is SEHNR and CDR2 is FQNEAQ (reference sequence). Trimming pared 4 bases from V and 1 base from J, leaving 13 bases between. The CDR3 covers 15 residues. The CDR3 loop is CASSSTRTENTEAFF. The DNA for the CDR3 is TGTGCCAGCAGCTCAACTCGGACTGAGAACACTGAAGCTTTCTTT.

The chain carries TRBV7-3 and TRBJ2-1; TRBD2 matches at 10 bases. With 6 bases clipped from V and 8 bases from J, the junction kept 13 bases outside the gene matches. The CDR3 is 16 residues long. Germline V gives CDR1 SGHTA, CDR2 FQGTGA. The CDR3 spells CASSPSSGGLSDEQFF. The CDR3 nucleotides read TGTGCCAGCAGTCCATCTAGCGGGGGACTCTCGGATGAGCAGTTCTTC.